A selection of T cell receptor beta chains follows, all from one sample in a study of T cell changes during pregnancy in multiple sclerosis. The data were produced by immunoSEQ multiplex PCR, yet TCRdb's version contains in-frame clones alone and is incomplete. Of about 68,000 clones in the sample, over 85% are singletons; the top ten hold roughly 3.6%. Here the sequenced sample was peripheral blood, taken after pregnancy. Source of these receptors: a female donor in good health, enrolled as a control in a pregnancy study. CDR3s include the opening cysteine and the closing phenylalanine or tryptophan. A D gene is named only where the DNA matches it firmly.

NA TRBV28 CASSSPGSNQPQHF
NA TRBV18 CASSPDSSHGYTF
NA TRBV18 CASSLDRASLNTEAFF
TRBD1 TRBV28 CASSSSDRAYGYTF
TRBD1 TRBV5-4 CASSADRVAGEQYF
TRBD1 TRBV7-8 CASSSGGTYGYTF
NA TRBV7-2 CASSPRRTAQETQYF
NA TRBV9 CASSVEGENTEAFF
TRBD2 TRBV6-4 CASSELAGGHNEQFF
NA TRBV19 CASSMGVAATEQYF
TRBD2 TRBV4-2 CASSQGVGGSSYEQYF
TRBD2 TRBV9 CASGRGVSRDTQYF
NA TRBV5-4 CASSLVAAKNIQYF
NA TRBV28 CASSLVLARYEQYF
NA TRBV7-8 CASSPGTSGRQPQHF
NA TRBV29-1 CSVVGAGEGQPQHF
NA TRBV11-2 CASSLDLGGYNEQFF
NA TRBV11-2 CASSYILGQRGTEAFF